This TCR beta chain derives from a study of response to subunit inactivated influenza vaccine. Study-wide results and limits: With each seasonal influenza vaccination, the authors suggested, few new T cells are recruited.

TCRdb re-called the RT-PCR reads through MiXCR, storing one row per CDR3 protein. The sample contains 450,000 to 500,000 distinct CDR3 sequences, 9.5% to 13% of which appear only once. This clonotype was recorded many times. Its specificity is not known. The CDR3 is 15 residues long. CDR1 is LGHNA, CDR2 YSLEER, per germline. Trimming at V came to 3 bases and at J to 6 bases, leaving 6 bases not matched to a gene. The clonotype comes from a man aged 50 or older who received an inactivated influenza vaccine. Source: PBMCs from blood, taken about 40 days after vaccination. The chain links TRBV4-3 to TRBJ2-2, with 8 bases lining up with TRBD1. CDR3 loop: CASSHGTGLAGELFF. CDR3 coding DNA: TGCGCCAGCAGCCACGGGACAGGATTGGCCGGGGAGCTGTTTTTT.